The clone carrying this T cell receptor (beta chain) was counted between two and nine times. CDR3 length equals 14 residues. The V end was cut by 8 bases, the J end by 3 bases, with 20 bases between. The germline CDR1 and CDR2 sequences are SQVTM and ANQGSEA. This entry comes from a study of radiotherapy plus CTLA-4 blockade in lung cancer. Some clones are missing from TCRdb's copy, which holds only in-frame ones; the method was immunoSEQ multiplex PCR. The profile covers approximately 40,000 clones, with about 70% appearing a single time and less than 9% taken by the ten largest. The specimen was peripheral blood, collected from a patient treated with radiotherapy plus ipilimumab. V and J are TRBV29-1 and TRBJ2-7, with D tentatively TRBD1 (6 bases). This TCR came from a human donor with non-small cell lung cancer who had stable disease on radiotherapy plus ipilimumab. Here the CDR3 reads CSPRRRTANYEQYF. Here the CDR3 DNA reads TGCAGCCCCCGCCGCCGGACAGCGAACTACGAGCAGTACTTC.